This T cell receptor beta chain was sequenced for a study of T cell responses to AZD1222 COVID-19 vaccine. To note about this clone: Its antigen remains unknown.

Repertoires were generated with immunoSEQ multiplex PCR, while TCRdb's copy carries only in-frame clones and drops some. The table shows approximately 190,000 clones, with 87% occurring only once. Looked up from germline, CDR1 is GTSNPN and CDR2 is SVGIG (reference sequence). The CDR3 sequence is 13 residues long. V was trimmed by 4 bases and J by 1 base, leaving 9 bases between them. Study-wide results and limits: The span of vaccine-associated CD4 TCRs extended across spike, with dominance at 160-218 and 743-854. Reportedly, close to half of spike-specific TCRs are directed against unmutated variant regions. Two AZD1222 doses significantly raised spike-specific TCR breadth and depth over controls. Clonal diversity was possibly underestimated; the donors were predominantly white British and more often female.

This sample comprised peripheral blood, obtained on day 0 of MenACWY control vaccination. The genes are TRBV30 and TRBJ2-3, with TRBD2 as a possible D gene (6 bases). The receptor's source is an adult in good health. Here the CDR3 reads CAWTKRGTDTQYF. The DNA of the CDR3 is TGTGCCTGGACCAAGCGGGGCACAGATACGCAGTATTTT.